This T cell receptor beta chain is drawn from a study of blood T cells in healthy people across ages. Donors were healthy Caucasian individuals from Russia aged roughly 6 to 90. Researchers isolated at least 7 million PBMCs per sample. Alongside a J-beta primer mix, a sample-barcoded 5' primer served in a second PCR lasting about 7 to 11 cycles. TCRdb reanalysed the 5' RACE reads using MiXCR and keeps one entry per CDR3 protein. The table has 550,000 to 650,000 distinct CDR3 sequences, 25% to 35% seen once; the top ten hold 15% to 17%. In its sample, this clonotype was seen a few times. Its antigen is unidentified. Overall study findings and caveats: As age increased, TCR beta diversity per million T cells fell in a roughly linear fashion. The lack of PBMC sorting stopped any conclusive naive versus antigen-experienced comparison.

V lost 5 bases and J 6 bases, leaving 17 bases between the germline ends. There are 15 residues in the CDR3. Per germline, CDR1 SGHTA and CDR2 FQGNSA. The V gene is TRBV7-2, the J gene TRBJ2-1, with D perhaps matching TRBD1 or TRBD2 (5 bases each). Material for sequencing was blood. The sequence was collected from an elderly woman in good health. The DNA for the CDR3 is TGTGCCAGCAGCCCGGGACGAGGTACAGCCAATGAGCAGTTCTTC. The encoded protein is CASSPGRGTANEQFF.